This T cell receptor beta chain was sequenced during a study of shared clonotypes between healthy human individuals. Data came from immunoSEQ multiplex PCR; TCRdb stores just in-frame clones and leaves some out. The table lists about 1 million clones, about 75% of them singletons. The length of the CDR3 is 14 residues. Germline V gene lookup returns CDR1 MNHNY and CDR2 SVGAGI (reference sequence). The germline V and J ends were trimmed by 6 bases and 2 bases, with 12 bases remaining between them. The sample was memory CD4+ T cells sorted from blood. Stated subset: CD45RA-negative fraction. This TCR was sampled from a man between 18 and 29 years old in good health. V and J are TRBV6-6 and TRBJ2-3; D is possibly TRBD1 or TRBD2 (5 bases each). The CDR3 region is CASRRTGLTDTQYF. In nucleotides, the CDR3 is TGTGCCAGCAGACGAACAGGACTCACAGATACGCAGTATTTT.